Listed below are T cell receptor beta chains from one sample, sequenced in a study of human T cells and chemical hapten exposure. TCRdb re-called the RACE reads through MiXCR, storing one row per CDR3 protein. The sample shows more than 300,000 distinct CDR3 sequences, 4.5% to 5.5% of them seen only once. The specimen comprised whole blood, sampled in connection with sensitization to the hapten diphenylcyclopropenone (DPC). Source of these receptors: a woman aged 45-65 years with alopecia areata. Some clones in this sample may be carry-over from other donors' samples. Both conserved end residues are trimmed from each CDR3.

v_call | cdr3_aa
TRBV20-1 | SGFAGAPSTDTQY
TRBV7-6 | ASSRIWDRVYNEQF
TRBV3-1 | ASSQDSTDTQY
TRBV6-2/TRBV6-3 | ASSRMLAVNTGELF
TRBV29-1 | SVSGIYTRRTQY
TRBV18 | ASSPRGQTNEKLF
TRBV12-3/TRBV12-4 | ASSSRGGLGNEQF
TRBV3-1 | ASSQGNSGAGYT
TRBV5-4 | ASRVAGSNTGELF
TRBV2 | ASSVTGGRSAEAF
TRBV4-1 | ASSQVPEGASPLH
TRBV12-2 | ASRPRTVPGYEQY
TRBV6-2/TRBV6-3 | ASTASGSSTDTQY
TRBV3-1 | ASRAGGRGTEAF
TRBV20-1 | SAAGTSGFTDTQY
TRBV28 | ASSFRNYGYT
TRBV6-1 | ASLPGLAGGPYYGNEQF
TRBV7-3 | ASSHRDRGGNEQF
TRBV6-5 | ASSTQGMNTEAF
TRBV13 | ASSAGLAGSYEQY
TRBV4-1 | ASSQDQGSPNWADTQY
TRBV20-1 | SASSNYGYT
TRBV27 | ASSSPGLGDTQY
TRBV30 | AWSVRATIY
TRBV6-5 | ASSFGRGDAYEQY
TRBV7-9 | ASSLPSIGGEQF
TRBV7-2 | ASSRPGGIQY
TRBV5-5 | ASSSQLTGTYYGYT
TRBV27 | ASSSSFINEQF
TRBV27 | ASSVRGPSSYNEQF
TRBV10-2 | ASSESTRQETQY
TRBV20-1 | SARDISGGDEQY
TRBV7-6 | ASSLPYRRGQETQY
TRBV4-2 | ASSHYDTRRANTEAF
TRBV10-3 | ATLGTSGATDTQY
TRBV3-1 | ASSLRGGQYNEQF
TRBV10-2 | ASSERERGKLF
TRBV9 | ASSVASGSNYEQY
TRBV29-1 | SVAQENQPQH
TRBV5-1 | ASSLAPQGANQPQH
TRBV3-1 | ASSQGGVLAHTDTQY
TRBV12-3/TRBV12-4 | ASTPKTSVGFYNEQF
TRBV29-1 | SVDKGYKNEQY
TRBV14 | ASSHRAGNNEQF
TRBV9 | ASSVQEYNEQF
TRBV27 | ASSLSGTGVGEQY
TRBV6-6 | ASSYHGSTGELF
TRBV7-6 | ASSLGGLAGGTDTQY
TRBV7-9 | ASSRDRGRNTIY
TRBV12-3/TRBV12-4 | ASKPARGGDGYT
TRBV20-1 | SARSAGGNEQF